This T cell receptor beta chain was recorded in a study of response to subunit inactivated influenza vaccine. Overall study findings and caveats: Each seasonal influenza vaccination recruits few new T cells, the authors suggested.

For this clonotype: The target antigen is unknown.

In TCRdb, the RT-PCR reads were re-called with MiXCR into one record per CDR3 protein. The sample lists under 950,000 distinct CDR3 sequences, about 20% occurring once. The receptor's source is a man over 45 who received an inactivated influenza vaccine. The sequenced sample was PBMCs from blood, obtained about 5 days after vaccination.

The CDR3 is CASSFQTGIYGYTF. CDR3 in DNA: TGCGCCAGCAGCTTCCAGACAGGGATCTATGGCTACACCTTC. This rearrangement joins TRBV5-1 to TRBJ1-2, with 7 bases matching TRBD1. After removal of 2 bases from V and 4 bases from J, the junction contained 5 bases not matched to a gene. In germline, CDR1 is SGHRS, CDR2 YFSETQ. CDR3 length equals 14 residues.